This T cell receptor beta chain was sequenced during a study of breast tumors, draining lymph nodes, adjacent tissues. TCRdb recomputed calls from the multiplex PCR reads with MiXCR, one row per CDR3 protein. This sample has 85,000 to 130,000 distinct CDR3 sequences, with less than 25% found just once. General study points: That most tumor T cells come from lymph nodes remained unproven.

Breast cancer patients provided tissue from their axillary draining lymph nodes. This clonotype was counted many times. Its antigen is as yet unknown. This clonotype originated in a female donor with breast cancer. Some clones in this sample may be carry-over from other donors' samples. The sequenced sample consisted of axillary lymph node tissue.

This CDR3 reads CSVRQGGDYGYTF. CDR3 bases: TGCAGCGTCAGACAGGGTGGTGACTATGGCTACACCTTC. The chain is built from TRBV29-1 and TRBJ1-2, with 7 positions matching TRBD1. The CDR3 loop spans 13 amino acids. Trimming removed 6 bases from V and 3 bases from J; junction bases left unmatched: 7. Germline V gene sequence: CDR1 SQVTM, CDR2 ANQGSEA.